The 21 T cell receptor beta chains below all came from one sample that was sequenced in a study of blood T cell repertoires in COVID-19. Assay used: immunoSEQ multiplex PCR; TCRdb lists only in-frame clones, some missing. The sample carries 400,000 or so clones, around 87% recorded once. Sequenced: PBMCs or T cells enriched from blood (not recorded which). These receptors all stem from a middle-aged man in a cohort exposed to, infected with or recovered from COVID-19 (not recorded which).

Only one count was recorded for this clone. This chain connects TRBV28 to TRBJ1-5; 7 bases fit TRBD1. The CDR3 has 15 amino acids. Germline-derived CDR1 and CDR2 are MDHEN and SYDVKM. Trimming cost V 4 bases and J 2 bases; bases outside gene matches: 5. The CDR3 sequence is CASSSPGGGNQPQHF. The CDR3 nucleotides are TGTGCCAGCAGTTCCCCAGGGGGTGGCAATCAGCCCCAGCATTTT. Variable domain in full (rest from reference TRBV28 and TRBJ1-5): DVKVTQSSRYLVKRTGEKVFLECVQDMDHENMFWYRQDPGLGLRLIYFSYDVKMKEKGDIPEGYSVSREKKERFSLILESASTNQTSMYLCASSSPGGGNQPQHFGDGTRLSIL.

J is TRBJ1-1 and V is TRBV7-9; the D is unclear. Per germline, CDR1 SEHNR and CDR2 FQNEAQ (reference sequence). With 5 bases removed from V and 0 bases from J, the gap between germline ends came to 13 bases. The length of the CDR3 is 15 residues. The DNA for the CDR3 is TGTGCCAGCAGCCCCGCGGGTTTCATGAACACTGAAGCTTTCTTT. Its protein is CASSPAGFMNTEAFF.

This clone was seen only once. The chain links TRBV7-8 to TRBJ2-3, with 11 bases fitting TRBD2. CDR3 size: 16 residues. Germline trimming cut 5 bases from V and 0 bases from J; bases unmatched to any gene: 4. Germline V lookup: CDR1 SGHVS, CDR2 FQNEAQ. The CDR3 coding sequence is TGTGCCAGCAGCCCCGCTAGCGGGAGGAGCACAGATACGCAGTATTTT. Translation gives CASSPASGRSTDTQYF.

The V call is TRBV3-1 (or the pseudogene TRBV3-2), the J call TRBJ1-4; D gene unclear. Per germline, CDR1 LGHDT and CDR2 YNNKEL (reference sequence). The CDR3 has 15 residues. V lost 4 bases to trimming and J lost 4 bases, with 13 bases between them. The CDR3 bases are TGTGCCAGCAGCCCTTCTGCAGGTTATAATGAAAAACTGTTTTTT. Protein product: CASSPSAGYNEKLFF.

The genes are TRBV28 and TRBJ1-2, with D possibly matching TRBD1 (5 bases). Germline V gene lookup returns CDR1 MDHEN and CDR2 SYDVKM. V lost 7 bases to trimming and J lost 0 bases, with 12 bases between them. This CDR3 has 14 residues. CDR3 DNA sequence: TGTGCCAGCAAGATAGACAGTCCTAACTATGGCTACACCTTC. Translated, it gives CASKIDSPNYGYTF.

This clone was counted a single time. The chain couples TRBV7-9 to TRBJ1-3; tentative D call: TRBD1 (5 bases). V lost 3 bases to trimming and J lost 2 bases, with 11 bases between them. CDR1 and CDR2 (germline): SEHNR, FQNEAQ (reference sequence). The CDR3 is made up of 15 amino acids. CDR3 nucleotide sequence: TGTGCCAGCAGCTTGGCGGGGGTGGCTGGAAACACCATATATTTT. Translation: CASSLAGVAGNTIYF.

This rearrangement joins TRBV12-5 to TRBJ2-2, with 7 bases aligning to TRBD1. CDR1 is LGHNT, CDR2 FRNRAP, per germline. The trim removed 1 base at V and 6 bases at J, leaving 5 bases unmatched. CDR3 length equals 15 residues. CDR3 nucleotide sequence: TGTGCTAGTGGTTTGGGACAGGGTGGGCCCGGGGAGCTGTTTTTT. This sequence encodes CASGLGQGGPGELFF.

V and J are TRBV10-1 and TRBJ2-1, with 7 positions matching TRBD2. Per germline, CDR1 WNHNN and CDR2 SYGVQD (reference sequence). Trimming took 6 bases from V and 3 from J; bases not matched to a gene: 11. This CDR3 is 16 amino acids long. CDR3 sequence: CASSPILAAGYNEQFF. CDR3 sequence (DNA): TGCGCCAGCAGCCCCATCCTAGCGGCCGGCTACAATGAGCAGTTCTTC.

The chain has TRBV2 and TRBJ2-3, with no clear D. V was clipped by 6 bases and J by 6 bases, with 10 bases between them. There are 12 residues in the CDR3. Germline V gives CDR1 SNHLY, CDR2 FYNNEI. DNA for the CDR3: TGTGCCAGCAGCAGGTCAAGCGATACGCAGTATTTT. It is translated as CASSRSSDTQYF.

CDR3 DNA: TGCGCCAGCAGCTTAGGACAGTCTGAAGCTTTCTTT. Protein product: CASSLGQSEAFF. The chain links TRBV5-1 to TRBJ1-1, with D tentatively TRBD1 (6 bases). Germline CDR1 SGHRS, CDR2 YFSETQ. This CDR3 region has 12 residues. Trimming took 2 bases from V and 6 from J, leaving 8 bases between them.

Here the CDR3 DNA reads TGTGCCAGCACCCTAGGGGCGGCCGAGAACACTGAAGCTTTCTTT. Protein product: CASTLGAAENTEAFF. This sequence joins TRBV7-8 and TRBJ1-1, with D possibly being TRBD1 (5 bases). CDR3 size: 15 residues. V was pared by 7 bases and J by 1 base, with 16 bases between. Per the germline V gene, CDR1 is SGHVS and CDR2 is FQNEAQ.

This rearrangement joins TRBV10-3 to TRBJ2-1, with D perhaps matching TRBD2 (5 bases). The CDR3 consists of 11 residues. The V end lost 4 bases, the J end lost 8 bases, and 6 bases lay between the germline ends. The germline V gene encodes CDR1 ENHRY and CDR2 SYGVKD. The CDR3: CAISVRDEQFF. The CDR3 nucleotides read TGTGCCATCAGTGTGAGGGATGAGCAGTTCTTC.

J is TRBJ2-3 and V is TRBV19, with 12 nucleotides matching TRBD2. Unmatched junction bases numbered 6, after V lost 9 bases and J lost 5 bases. Germline assignment: CDR1 LNHDA and CDR2 SQIVND (reference sequence). CDR3 length: 14 residues. The CDR3 DNA sequence: TGTGCCAGCAGGACTAGCGGGAAGATAGATACGCAGTATTTT. It codes for CASRTSGKIDTQYF.

The chain carries TRBV4-1 and TRBJ2-2; TRBD1 might be the D (6 bases). Germline CDR1 reads MGHRA; CDR2 reads YSYEKL. The CDR3 covers 17 residues. V was pared by 3 bases and J by 0 bases, with 14 bases between. Here the CDR3 reads CASSQSRDTSNTGELFF. DNA of the CDR3: TGCGCCAGCAGCCAGAGCCGGGACACCTCGAACACCGGGGAGCTGTTTTTT.

This clone was counted once. This chain links TRBV13 with TRBJ2-5; D is possibly TRBD1 (6 bases). The CDR3 contains 14 residues. Germline CDR1 reads PRHDT; CDR2 reads FYEKMQ (reference sequence). V gave up 4 bases and J gave up 0 bases, with 9 bases separating them. The CDR3 DNA follows: TGTGCCAGCAGCTCGACAGGCGACCAAGAGACCCAGTACTTC. This codes for CASSSTGDQETQYF.

The J gene is TRBJ2-7, the V gene TRBV11-2, with TRBD1 as a possible D gene (6 bases). Germline-derived CDR1 and CDR2 are SGHAT and FQNNGV. With 1 base removed from V and 2 bases from J, the gap between germline ends came to 9 bases. The CDR3 length is 14 residues. This CDR3 is CASSLGSGAYEQYF. The CDR3, as DNA: TGTGCCAGCAGCTTAGGTTCAGGGGCCTACGAGCAGTACTTC.

This clone occurred once. The chain recombines TRBV30 with TRBJ1-5, with TRBD1 identical over 7 bases. Germline CDR1 is GTSNPN and CDR2 is SVGIG (reference sequence). This CDR3 region has 17 residues. J gave up 6 bases and V 2 bases, and 16 bases lay outside the gene matches. CDR3 bases: TGTGCCTGGAGTCCAGACAGGGTTTTTCGAGAAGGTCAGCCCCAGCATTTT. This sequence encodes CAWSPDRVFREGQPQHF. The variable domain in full, with the rest retrieved from reference TRBV30 and TRBJ1-5, is SQTIHQWPATLVQPVGSPLSLECTVEGTSNPNLYWYRQAAGRGLQLLFYSVGIGQISSEVPQNLSASRPQDRQFILSSKKLLLSDSGFYLCAWSPDRVFREGQPQHFGDGTRLSIL.

CDR3 protein: CASSLGGWGRGTDTQYF. CDR3 coding DNA: TGTGCCAGCAGCTTAGGAGGGTGGGGTAGGGGCACAGATACGCAGTATTTT. The chain links TRBV7-9 to TRBJ2-3; weak D call: TRBD2 (5 bases). This CDR3 is built from 17 residues. V was clipped by 1 base and J by 1 base, with 15 bases between them. The germline CDR1 and CDR2 sequences are SEHNR and FQNEAQ (reference sequence).

This chain uses TRBV7-2 with TRBJ2-7; 7 bases are a match to TRBD1. V trimming: 5 bases; J trimming: 3 bases; junction bases outside the gene matches: 10. The CDR3 is made up of 15 amino acids. Germline V gives CDR1 SGHTA, CDR2 FQGNSA. CDR3 bases: TGTGCCAGCAGCCCCGGGACGGGACAGAACTACGAGCAGTACTTC. Its translation: CASSPGTGQNYEQYF.

This clone was observed once. The chain employs TRBV15 and TRBJ1-3, with D perhaps matching TRBD1 (6 bases). This CDR3 is built from 15 residues. The V end was cut by 6 bases, the J end by 2 bases, with 14 bases between. Germline V lookup: CDR1 LNHNV, CDR2 YYDKDF (reference sequence). As DNA, the CDR3 is TGTGCCACCAGAACCGGCGGGGGCACTGGAAACACCATATATTTT. Translated: CATRTGGGTGNTIYF.

For this clone: The same CDR3 also results from other DNA sequences found in this sample. The chain couples TRBV30 to TRBJ1-2; weak D call: TRBD1 (6 bases). The CDR3 totals 12 residues. Germline V gene data show CDR1 as GTSNPN and CDR2 as SVGIG (reference sequence). The V end was cut by 1 base, the J end by 8 bases, with 11 bases between. Written as DNA, the CDR3 is TGTGCCTGGAGTGGGGGGCGGGGGGGCTACACCTTC. Translation gives CAWSGGRGGYTF. Combining the CDR3 with reference TRBV30 and TRBJ1-2 gives the whole variable domain SQTIHQWPATLVQPVGSPLSLECTVEGTSNPNLYWYRQAAGRGLQLLFYSVGIGQISSEVPQNLSASRPQDRQFILSSKKLLLSDSGFYLCAWSGGRGGYTFGSGTRLTVV.